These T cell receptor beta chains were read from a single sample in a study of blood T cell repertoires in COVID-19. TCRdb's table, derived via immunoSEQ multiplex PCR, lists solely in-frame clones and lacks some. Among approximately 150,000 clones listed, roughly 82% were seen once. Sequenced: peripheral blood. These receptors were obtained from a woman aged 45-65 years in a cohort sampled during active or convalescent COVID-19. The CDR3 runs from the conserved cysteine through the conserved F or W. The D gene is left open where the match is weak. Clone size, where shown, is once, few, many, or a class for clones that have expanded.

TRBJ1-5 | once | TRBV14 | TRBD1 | CASSQGQPGQPQHF | TGTGCCAGCAGCCAGGGACAGCCTGGCCAGCCCCAGCATTTT
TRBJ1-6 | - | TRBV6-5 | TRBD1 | CASSYYQGENSPLHF | TGTGCCAGCAGTTACTATCAGGGGGAAAATTCACCCCTCCACTTT
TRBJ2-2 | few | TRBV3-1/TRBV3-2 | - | CASSPGGKNTGELFF | TGTGCCAGCAGTCCGGGGGGCAAGAACACCGGGGAGCTGTTTTTT
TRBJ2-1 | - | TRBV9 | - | CASSPFLNGGSSYNEQFF | TGTGCCAGCAGCCCATTTCTAAACGGGGGTAGCTCCTACAATGAGCAGTTCTTC
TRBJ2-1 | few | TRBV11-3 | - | CASSLQVSSYNEQFF | TGTGCCAGCAGCTTACAGGTTAGCTCCTACAATGAGCAGTTCTTC
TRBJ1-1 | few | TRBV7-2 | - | CASSLVRSNTEAFF | TGTGCCAGCAGCTTAGTGAGGTCCAACACTGAAGCTTTCTTT
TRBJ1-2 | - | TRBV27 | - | CASSLSYLEGYTF | TGTGCCAGCAGTTTATCCTATCTAGAAGGCTACACCTTC
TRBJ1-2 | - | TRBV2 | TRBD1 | CASSEVGQGGGYTF | TGTGCCAGCAGTGAAGTGGGACAGGGAGGTGGCTACACCTTC
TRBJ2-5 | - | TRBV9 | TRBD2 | CASSGTSGGETQYF | TGTGCCAGCAGCGGGACTAGCGGGGGTGAGACCCAGTACTTC
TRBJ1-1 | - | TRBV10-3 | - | CAISQAGSYRSTEAFF | TGTGCCATCAGTCAGGCAGGGTCATACCGGAGCACTGAAGCTTTCTTT
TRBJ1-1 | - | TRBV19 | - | CASSFGVSNTEAFF | TGTGCCAGTAGTTTCGGGGTTTCGAACACTGAAGCTTTCTTT
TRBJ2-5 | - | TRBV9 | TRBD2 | CASSATSGQETQYF | TGTGCCAGCAGCGCCACTAGCGGACAAGAGACCCAGTACTTC
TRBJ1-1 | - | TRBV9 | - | CASSVGVEQGEAFF | TGTGCCAGCAGCGTAGGGGTGGAGCAGGGTGAAGCTTTCTTT
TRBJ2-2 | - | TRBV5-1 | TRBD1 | CASSLAPQGAPTGELFF | TGCGCCAGCAGCTTGGCCCCACAGGGGGCCCCCACCGGGGAGCTGTTTTTT
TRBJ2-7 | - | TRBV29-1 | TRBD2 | CSVSTSGGAGNEQYF | TGCAGCGTTTCCACTAGCGGGGGGGCAGGTAACGAGCAGTACTTC
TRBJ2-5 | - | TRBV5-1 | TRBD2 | CASSLAGAGGQETQYF | TGCGCCAGCAGCTTGGCCGGAGCGGGGGGCCAAGAGACCCAGTACTTC
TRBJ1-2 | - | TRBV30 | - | CAWSNQGYRGGQGYGYTF | TGTGCCTGGAGTAATCAGGGCTATCGGGGGGGCCAGGGCTATGGCTACACCTTC
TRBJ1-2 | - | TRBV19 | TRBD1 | CASSMGQGVYGYTF | TGTGCCAGTAGTATGGGACAGGGAGTCTATGGCTACACCTTC
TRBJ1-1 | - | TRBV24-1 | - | CATSGQPGEAFF | TGTGCCACCAGTGGGCAGCCGGGGGAAGCTTTCTTT
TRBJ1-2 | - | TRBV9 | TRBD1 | CASSVDGATGSGYTF | TGTGCCAGCAGCGTAGATGGGGCGACAGGGAGCGGCTACACCTTC
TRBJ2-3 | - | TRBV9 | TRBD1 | CASSADLEQGISSTDTQYF | TGTGCCAGCAGCGCCGATTTAGAACAGGGGATTTCTAGCACAGATACGCAGTATTTT
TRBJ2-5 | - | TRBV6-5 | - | CASAPQSEETQYF | TGTGCCAGCGCCCCCCAGAGCGAGGAGACCCAGTACTTC
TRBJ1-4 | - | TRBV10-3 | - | CAISGGVGGDEKLFF | TGTGCCATCAGTGGAGGTGTGGGGGGAGATGAAAAACTGTTTTTT
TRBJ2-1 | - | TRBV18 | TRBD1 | CASVRGQFSDEQFF | TGTGCCAGCGTCAGGGGGCAGTTTAGCGATGAGCAGTTCTTC
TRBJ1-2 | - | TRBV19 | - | CASSIANRAGKGYGYTF | TGTGCCAGTAGTATAGCGAATCGGGCAGGGAAGGGGTATGGCTACACCTTC
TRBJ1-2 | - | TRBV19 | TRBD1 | CASSSPGQSNYGYTF | TGTGCCAGTAGTTCACCGGGACAGTCTAACTATGGCTACACCTTC
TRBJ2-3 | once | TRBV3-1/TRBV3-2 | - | CASSQERTQYF | TGTGCCAGCAGCCAAGAACGGACGCAGTATTTT
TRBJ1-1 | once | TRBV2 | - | CASKADLTGNTEAFF | TGTGCCAGCAAAGCCGACTTGACAGGGAACACTGAAGCTTTCTTT
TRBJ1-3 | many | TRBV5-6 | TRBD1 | CASSGDRGRNTIYF | TGTGCCAGCAGCGGGGACAGGGGACGGAACACCATATATTTT
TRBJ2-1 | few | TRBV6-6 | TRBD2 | CASTTAWDGGYNEQFF | TGTGCCAGCACCACCGCCTGGGACGGGGGGTACAATGAGCAGTTCTTC
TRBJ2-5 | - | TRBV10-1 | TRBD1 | CASSPDRVETQYF | TGCGCCAGCAGCCCAGACAGGGTTGAGACCCAGTACTTC
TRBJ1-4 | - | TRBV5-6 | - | CASSFGTLDEKLFF | TGTGCCAGCAGCTTCGGGACACTTGATGAAAAACTGTTTTTT
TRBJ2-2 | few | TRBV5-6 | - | CASSLTPANTGELFF | TGTGCCAGCAGCTTGACTCCCGCGAACACCGGGGAGCTGTTTTTT
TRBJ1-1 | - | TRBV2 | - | CARDSTGNTEAFF | TGTGCCAGAGACTCGACGGGGAACACTGAAGCTTTCTTT
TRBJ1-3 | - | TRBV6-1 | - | CASSEFIYSGNTIYF | TGTGCCAGCAGTGAATTCATCTACTCTGGAAACACCATATATTTT
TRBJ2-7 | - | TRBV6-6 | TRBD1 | CASSFGQGVEQYF | TGTGCCAGCAGTTTCGGACAGGGGGTCGAGCAGTACTTC
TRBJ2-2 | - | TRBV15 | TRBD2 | CATSRDSGGAGELFF | TGTGCCACCAGCAGAGATAGCGGGGGGGCCGGGGAGCTGTTTTTT
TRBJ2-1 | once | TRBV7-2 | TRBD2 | CASSSFGGEQFF | TGTGCCAGCAGCTCCTTCGGGGGGGAGCAGTTCTTC
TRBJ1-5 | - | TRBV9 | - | CASSPGQHNQPQHF | TGTGCCAGCAGCCCCGGACAGCACAATCAGCCCCAGCATTTT
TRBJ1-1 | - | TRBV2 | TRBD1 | CASRVDRGGARRAFF | TGTGCCAGCAGGGTGGACAGGGGCGGAGCTCGCCGAGCTTTCTTT
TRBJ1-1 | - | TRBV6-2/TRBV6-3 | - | CASSAYPSGVVTEAFF | TGTGCCAGCAGTGCCTATCCGTCAGGGGTGGTTACTGAAGCTTTCTTT
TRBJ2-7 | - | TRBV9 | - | CASSPQAGTIGYEQYF | TGTGCCAGCAGCCCTCAAGCGGGGACAATCGGGTACGAGCAGTACTTC
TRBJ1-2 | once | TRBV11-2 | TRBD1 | CASSLTGRTYGYTF | TGTGCCAGCAGCTTGACAGGGCGCACCTATGGCTACACCTTC
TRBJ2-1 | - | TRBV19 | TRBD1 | CASSIGGGKGFF | TGTGCCAGTAGTATAGGAGGGGGCAAGGGGTTCTTC